The 27 T cell receptor beta chains below were found in one sample sequenced in a study of neurological immune-mediated disorders. Using its own MiXCR run on the 5' RACE reads, TCRdb lists one record per CDR3 protein. Of about 52,000 distinct CDR3 sequences in the sample, around 3.6% are singletons; the top ten hold 1.6%. Input material: PBMCs. The origin of the receptors is a man aged 25 to 45 with multiple sclerosis.

Many counts were recorded for this clonotype. This chain's CDR3 is CASSLAAGGNTDTQYF. CDR3 coding DNA: TGTGCCAGCAGCTTAGCCGCGGGGGGGAACACAGATACGCAGTATTTT. J is TRBJ2-3 and V is TRBV7-6; 9 nucleotides line up with TRBD2. V lost 0 bases and J lost 2; bases outside the gene matches: 3. Germline V gene sequence: CDR1 SGHVS, CDR2 FNYEAQ. CDR3 length: 16 residues.

This clonotype is medium-sized. This chain uses TRBV20-1 with TRBJ2-2; D perhaps matches TRBD1 (6 bases). The CDR3 length is 13 residues. CDR1 is DFQATT and CDR2 is SNEGSKA in the germline V gene (reference sequence). The CDR3 coding sequence is TGCAGCGCACGGGACATGAACACCGGGGAGCTGTTTTTT. This gives the protein CSARDMNTGELFF.

This clonotype was seen at least ten times. The CDR3 sequence: CASSPPSGTGDNEQFF. The CDR3 nucleotides read TGTGCCAGCAGTCCGCCATCCGGGACAGGCGACAATGAGCAGTTCTTC. The rearrangement uses TRBV27 and TRBJ2-1, with 8 bases that match TRBD1. CDR1 and CDR2 (germline): MNHEY, SMNVEV (reference sequence). The CDR3 contains 16 residues. J lost 5 bases, V lost 5 bases, and 11 bases had no gene match.

In this sample, this clonotype turned up many times. The chain couples TRBV28 to TRBJ2-1, with no clear D. CDR1 is MDHEN, CDR2 SYDVKM, per germline. CDR3 length: 13 residues. The V end lost 5 bases, the J end lost 6 bases, and 11 bases lay between the germline ends. The CDR3 region is CASSRYQFNEQFF. Here the CDR3 DNA reads TGTGCCAGCAGTCGGTACCAGTTCAATGAGCAGTTCTTC.

This clonotype was seen at least ten times. The V and J genes are TRBV28 and TRBJ2-7, with 14 bases lining up with TRBD2. The length of the CDR3 is 17 residues. Unmatched junction bases numbered 3, after V lost 2 bases and J lost 0 bases. Germline V gives CDR1 MDHEN, CDR2 SYDVKM. CDR3 coding DNA: TGTGCCAGCAGTTTAACCGGACTAGCGGGAGGCTCCTACGAGCAGTACTTC. It yields the protein CASSLTGLAGGSYEQYF. Variable domain in full (rest from reference TRBV28 and TRBJ2-7): DVKVTQSSRYLVKRTGEKVFLECVQDMDHENMFWYRQDPGLGLRLIYFSYDVKMKEKGDIPEGYSVSREKKERFSLILESASTNQTSMYLCASSLTGLAGGSYEQYFGPGTRLTVT.

This clonotype was picked up many times. V usage is TRBV9 and J usage is TRBJ2-3; TRBD2 is a possible D gene (5 bases). CDR1 is SGDLS, CDR2 YYNGEE, per germline. The ends were cut back, 0 bases at V and 0 bases at J, with 17 bases in the middle. CDR3 length equals 18 residues. This CDR3 is CASSVAAGLPYSTDTQYF. The CDR3 DNA is TGTGCCAGCAGCGTAGCAGCAGGACTTCCCTATAGCACAGATACGCAGTATTTT. The full variable domain, its missing parts supplied by reference TRBV9 and TRBJ2-3, is DSGVTQTPKHLITATGQRVTLRCSPRSGDLSVYWYQQSLDQGLQFLIQYYNGEERAKGNILERFSAQQFPDLHSELNLSSLELGDSALYFCASSVAAGLPYSTDTQYFGPGTRLTVL.

A word on this clonotype: As the CDR3 is not closed by the conserved phenylalanine or tryptophan, this likely results from a read error. The chain is built from TRBV14 and TRBJ2-7; D possibly matches TRBD1 or TRBD2 (6 bases each). Looked up from germline, CDR1 is SGHDN and CDR2 is FVKESK. The CDR3 spans 14 residues. The V end was cut by 3 bases, the J end by 0 bases, with 9 bases between. CDR3 in amino acids: CASSHRGLSYEQYN. The CDR3 bases are TGTGCCAGCAGCCACCGGGGGCTCTCCTACGAGCAGTACAAC.

This clonotype was found many times. This chain uses TRBV20-1 with TRBJ2-2; 12 nucleotides agree with TRBD2. V gave up 6 bases and J gave up 3 bases; unmatched junction bases: 14. The CDR3 extends over 18 amino acids. Germline V lookup: CDR1 DFQATT, CDR2 SNEGSKA (reference sequence). The CDR3 protein is CSALVTSGGPRDTGELFF. The DNA for the CDR3 is TGCAGTGCCCTGGTGACTAGCGGGGGACCTCGTGACACCGGGGAGCTGTTTTTT.

In this sample, this clonotype turned up many times. The chain has TRBV29-1 and TRBJ2-7; 7 bases are a match to TRBD1. This CDR3 contains 15 residues. CDR1 and CDR2 from the germline V gene are SQVTM and ANQGSEA. V trimming: 1 base; J trimming: 9 bases; junction bases outside the gene matches: 15. The chain's CDR3 is CSVEVRQGLPPRQYF. For the CDR3, the DNA is TGCAGCGTTGAAGTGAGACAGGGCCTTCCTCCAAGGCAGTACTTC.

This clonotype was counted ten times or more. The rearrangement joins TRBV7-3 to TRBJ2-1, with 13 bases aligning to TRBD2. V dropped 1 base and J dropped 2; count of bases not matched to a gene: 17. The CDR3 is made up of 22 amino acids. Germline-derived CDR1 and CDR2 are SGHTA and FQGTGA. The CDR3 nucleotides read TGTGCCAGCAGCTTAAGGCAGGGACGGGGGACTAGCGGGATTTACACCTACAATGAGCAGTTCTTC. This encodes CASSLRQGRGTSGIYTYNEQFF.

This clonotype was seen ten or more times. This chain joins TRBV7-2 and TRBJ2-2; D possibly matches TRBD1 or TRBD2 (5 bases each). Germline CDR1 reads SGHTA; CDR2 reads FQGNSA. V was pared by 5 bases and J by 6 bases, with 10 bases between. The CDR3 has 13 residues. The CDR3 protein is CASSPGRAGELFF. The DNA of the CDR3 is TGTGCCAGCAGCCCGGGGCGGGCCGGGGAGCTGTTTTTT.

There are many counts of this clonotype. The chain employs TRBV6-6 and TRBJ1-2; weak D call: TRBD1 (6 bases). Deletions cut 8 bases from V and 1 base from J, with 11 bases between. The CDR3 contains 13 residues. Germline loops: CDR1 MNHNY, CDR2 SVGAGI (reference sequence). CDR3 in DNA: TGTGCCAGCCACCCAGGGGTTAACTATGGCTACACCTTC. This sequence encodes CASHPGVNYGYTF.

This clonotype appeared many times. This chain connects TRBV29-1 to TRBJ1-1, with 9 bases aligning to TRBD1. With 5 bases clipped from V and 5 bases from J, the junction kept 18 bases outside the gene matches. Germline CDR1 and CDR2: SQVTM and ANQGSEA. The CDR3 sequence is 17 residues long. CDR3 sequence: CSVRLKTTGGYRTEAFF. DNA of the CDR3: TGCAGCGTTCGCCTTAAAACGACAGGGGGTTACAGGACTGAAGCTTTCTTT. The full variable domain, completed using reference TRBV29-1 and TRBJ1-1, is SAVISQKPSRDICQRGTSLTIQCQVDSQVTMMFWYRQQPGQSLTLIATANQGSEATYESGFVIDKFPISRPNLTFSTLTVSNMSPEDSSIYLCSVRLKTTGGYRTEAFFGQGTRLTVV.

This clonotype appeared many times. The J gene is TRBJ1-4, the V gene TRBV6-5, with 7 bases identical to TRBD1. Germline CDR1 is MNHEY and CDR2 is SVGAGI. Trimming took 5 bases from V and 7 from J; bases not matched to a gene: 10. The CDR3 sequence is 15 residues long. CDR3 in amino acids: CASSLTGTGGEKLFF. The CDR3 nucleotides read TGTGCCAGCAGTCTGACAGGGACGGGAGGTGAAAAACTGTTTTTT.

This clonotype appeared many times. The chain recombines TRBV5-1 with TRBJ2-3; D perhaps matches TRBD1 (6 bases). The V end was cut by 4 bases, the J end by 0 bases, with 12 bases between. CDR1 is SGHRS, CDR2 YFSETQ, per germline. This CDR3 has 15 residues. DNA of the CDR3: TGCGCCAGCAGCCCGGTGGGACACAGCACAGATACGCAGTATTTT. This gives the protein CASSPVGHSTDTQYF. Combining the CDR3 with reference TRBV5-1 and TRBJ2-3 gives the whole variable domain KAGVTQTPRYLIKTRGQQVTLSCSPISGHRSVSWYQQTPGQGLQFLFEYFSETQRNKGNFPGRFSGRQFSNSRSEMNVSTLELGDSALYLCASSPVGHSTDTQYFGPGTRLTVL.

This clonotype was seen repeatedly, ten times or more. The rearrangement links TRBV5-1 to TRBJ2-1; 7 bases map to TRBD2. This CDR3 has 16 amino acids. Germline V gene sequence: CDR1 SGHRS, CDR2 YFSETQ. The junction had 11 bases not matched to a gene; V was cut back by 7 bases and J by 1 base. The chain's CDR3 is CASSSLGGGSYNEQFF. The CDR3 DNA reads TGCGCCAGCTCCTCCCTGGGGGGGGGGTCCTACAATGAGCAGTTCTTC.

This clonotype has at least ten counts. This chain connects TRBV5-1 to TRBJ1-1; a possible D gene is TRBD1 (6 bases). Trimming cost V 2 bases and J 5 bases, with 10 bases left between them. This CDR3 has 13 amino acids. Germline CDR1 SGHRS, CDR2 YFSETQ. CDR3 nucleotide sequence: TGCGCCAGCAGCTTATATACAGGGACTGAAGCTTTCTTT. It is translated as CASSLYTGTEAFF.

This clonotype was seen ten or more times. The V gene is TRBV29-1, the J gene TRBJ2-1; TRBD1 might be the D (6 bases). The CDR3 length is 15 residues. Germline loops: CDR1 SQVTM, CDR2 ANQGSEA. Trimming took off 5 bases at V and 0 bases at J, with 14 bases between the two ends. The CDR3 coding sequence is TGCAGCGTTAATACAGGGTCGAGCTCCTACAATGAGCAGTTCTTC. Translating it yields CSVNTGSSSYNEQFF.

This clonotype was found many times. This chain links TRBV7-2 with TRBJ1-5, with D possibly being TRBD1 (5 bases). CDR3 size: 14 residues. The V end was cut by 5 bases, the J end by 14 bases, with 22 bases between. CDR1 is SGHTA and CDR2 is FQGNSA in the germline V gene. The CDR3 spells CASSPQGGSPRKHF. DNA for the CDR3: TGTGCCAGCAGCCCGCAGGGTGGGTCCCCCCGTAAGCATTTT.

This clonotype was counted ten times or more. This chain uses TRBV2 with TRBJ1-2; D call uncertain. V was pared by 6 bases and J by 6 bases, with 17 bases between. Germline V gives CDR1 SNHLY, CDR2 FYNNEI. CDR3 size: 14 residues. The CDR3 sequence is CASSFQGQTDGYTF. The CDR3 nucleotides are TGTGCCAGCAGCTTCCAAGGCCAAACGGATGGCTACACCTTC.

This clonotype was counted at least ten times. J is TRBJ2-2 and V is TRBV20-1, with 9 nucleotides matching TRBD1. J was trimmed by 6 bases and V by 1 base; bases with no gene match: 3. Germline CDR1 reads DFQATT; CDR2 reads SNEGSKA (reference sequence). The CDR3 is made up of 14 amino acids. The CDR3 loop reads CSARGQGDPGELFF. In DNA form, the CDR3 reads TGCAGTGCTAGAGGACAGGGGGATCCCGGGGAGCTGTTTTTT.

Ten or more counts support this clonotype. The chain is built from TRBV11-2 and TRBJ1-2; no clear D gene. Germline assignment: CDR1 SGHAT and CDR2 FQNNGV. V gave up 5 bases and J gave up 3 bases, with 10 bases separating them. The CDR3 contains 13 residues. The CDR3 here is CASSPGQHYGYTF. The CDR3 nucleotides are TGTGCCAGCAGCCCCGGCCAGCACTATGGCTACACCTTC.

This clonotype appeared many times. This CDR3 reads CASSPDRTGVKTQYF. The CDR3 DNA reads TGTGCCAGCAGCCCAGACCGGACAGGGGTAAAGACCCAGTACTTC. The genes are TRBV7-8 and TRBJ2-5, with 9 bases fitting TRBD1. The CDR3 consists of 15 residues. Unmatched junction bases numbered 10, after V lost 5 bases and J lost 6 bases. Per the germline V gene, CDR1 is SGHVS and CDR2 is FQNEAQ.

This clonotype was recorded many times. J is TRBJ1-2 and V is TRBV12-3 or TRBV12-4; the D gene is possibly TRBD1 (5 bases). CDR3 length equals 15 residues. V was cut by 5 bases and J by 5 bases, with 18 bases left in between. CDR3 region: CASSDDSLAAYGYTF. CDR3 nucleotides: TGTGCCAGCAGTGATGACAGTCTTGCGGCTTATGGCTACACCTTC.

This clonotype was detected ten times or more. The chain carries TRBV15 and TRBJ2-7; D is ambiguous. Between the trimmed V and J ends, which lost 0 bases and 6 bases, there was a span of 21 bases. The CDR3 has 17 amino acids. Germline CDR1 is LNHNV and CDR2 is YYDKDF (reference sequence). CDR3 loop: CATSRDPDGPTSSEQYF. CDR3 bases: TGTGCCACCAGCAGAGATCCCGACGGACCGACAAGCTCCGAGCAGTACTTC. Complete variable domain (other parts from reference TRBV15 and TRBJ2-7): DAMVIQNPRYQVTQFGKPVTLSCSQTLNHNVMYWYQQKSSQAPKLLFHYYDKDFNNEADTPDNFQSRRPNTSFCFLDIRSPGLGDTAMYLCATSRDPDGPTSSEQYFGPGTRLTVT.

Ten or more counts support this clonotype. This chain uses TRBV11-2 with TRBJ2-7; the D gene is possibly TRBD1 (5 bases). The germline V gene has CDR1 SGHAT and CDR2 FQNNGV. V was pared by 4 bases and J by 3 bases, with 13 bases between. The CDR3 runs 14 residues. The CDR3 DNA sequence: TGTGCCAGCAGCTCAAGGGGTCCCCTCTACGAGCAGTACTTC. Translating it yields CASSSRGPLYEQYF.

This clonotype was recorded at least ten times. The chain employs TRBV2 and TRBJ1-6; D gene uncertain. CDR3 length equals 14 residues. CDR1 and CDR2 (germline): SNHLY, FYNNEI. The V end was cut by 7 bases, the J end by 7 bases, with 14 bases between. This CDR3 reads CASTPAVGNSPLHF. CDR3 in DNA: TGTGCCAGCACCCCAGCGGTGGGAAATTCACCCCTCCACTTT.